This entry describes one TCR beta chain. Its antigen remains unidentified. This sample is part of a study of shared clonotypes between healthy human individuals. Whole-study context: Per donor, CD8 memory used one plate, CD8 naive used two, CD4 memory used three and CD4 naive used three. Study conclusions and caveats: Sampling was confined to blood; repertoires within tissues likely differ.

Germline CDR1 and CDR2: LNHDA and SQIVND (reference sequence). The ends lost 1 base at V and 2 bases at J; junction bases unmatched: 13. The CDR3 length is 20 residues. The authors split each subset's genomic DNA evenly across several immunoSEQ plates. Clones were sequenced by immunoSEQ multiplex PCR, and TCRdb holds only the in-frame ones, with some missing. The sample consists of about 1.5 million clones, roughly 97% of them appearing once. Donors were healthy HIV-negative adults without recently reported acute infections or vaccinations. V is TRBV19 and J is TRBJ2-6; 8 bases are shared with TRBD1. The clonotype was recovered from a young man in good health. The sample comprised naive CD4+ T cells sorted from blood. The subset denotes: CD45RA+ positively selected. CDR3 nucleotides: TGTGCCAGTAGTATAGTTCTGGACAGGGCTTTCTCCACTGGGGCCAACGTCCTGACTTTC. Translated, it gives CASSIVLDRAFSTGANVLTF.